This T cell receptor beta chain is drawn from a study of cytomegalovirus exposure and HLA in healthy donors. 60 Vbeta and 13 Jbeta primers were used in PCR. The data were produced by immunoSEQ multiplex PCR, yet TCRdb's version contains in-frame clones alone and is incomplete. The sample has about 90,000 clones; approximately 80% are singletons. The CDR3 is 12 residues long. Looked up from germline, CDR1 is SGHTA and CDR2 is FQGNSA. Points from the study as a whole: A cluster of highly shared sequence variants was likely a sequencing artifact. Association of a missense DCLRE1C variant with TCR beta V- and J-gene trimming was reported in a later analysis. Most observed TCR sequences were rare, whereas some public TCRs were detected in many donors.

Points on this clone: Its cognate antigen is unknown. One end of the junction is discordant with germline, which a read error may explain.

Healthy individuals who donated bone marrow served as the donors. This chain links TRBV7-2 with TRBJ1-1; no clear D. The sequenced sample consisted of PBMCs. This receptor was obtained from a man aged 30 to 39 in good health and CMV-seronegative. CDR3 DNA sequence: TGTGCCAGCAGCCGGACTAACACTGGAGCTTTCTTT. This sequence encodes CASSRTNTGAFF.